The source of this TCR beta chain is a study of shared clonotypes between healthy human individuals. Turning to the study itself: There were three CD4 naive, three CD4 memory, two CD8 naive and one CD8 memory plates per donor. Regarding the study as a whole: For naive CD4 cells, roughly 4.6% of clonotypes were shared across a handful of donors. Naive subsets generally exceeded memory subsets in estimated richness.

CDR1 and CDR2 from the germline V gene are MGHRA and YSYEKL. This CDR3 region has 13 residues. The V end lost 4 bases, the J end lost 6 bases, and 12 bases lay between the germline ends. This clone has just a few counts. What it recognizes is unknown. Clones were read by immunoSEQ multiplex PCR, and TCRdb kept only the in-frame ones, dropping some. The table records more than 550,000 clones, less than 95% of them present only once. The source of this sequence is a man younger than 35 in good health. Some clones in this sample may be carry-over from other donors' samples. V usage is TRBV4-1 and J usage is TRBJ1-2; no reliable D call. The sample was memory CD8+ T cells from PBMCs. Documented subset: CD45RO+ cells pooled with CCR7-negative TemRA cells. The CDR3 here is CASSLPARHGYTF. The CDR3 DNA is TGCGCCAGCAGCCTTCCTGCCCGACATGGCTACACCTTC.